A selection of T cell receptor beta chains follows, all from one sample in a study of beta chain features in type 1 diabetes. Profiled with immunoSEQ multiplex PCR; TCRdb holds only in-frame clones, not every one. The repertoire holds 450,000 to 550,000 clones, 30% seen once, with around 0.065% in the top ten. Sequencing used naive CD4+ T cells from blood. These receptors were obtained from a man between 18 and 35 years old in good health. Each CDR3 is given with its conserved first and last residue. The D gene is left open where the match is weak. Where a row states a size, it is once, few, many or the class of an expanded clone; other rows omit it.

j_gene | abundance | d_gene | v_gene | CDR3nt | CDR3aa
TRBJ2-3 | . | . | TRBV11-1 | TGTGCCAGCAGCCCCCGGGACCGCTACACAGATACGCAGTATTTT | CASSPRDRYTDTQYF
TRBJ2-3 | . | . | TRBV4-1 | TGCGCCAGCAGCCAAGAGCAGTTCACAGATACGCAGTATTTT | CASSQEQFTDTQYF
TRBJ1-2 | few | TRBD1 | TRBV30 | TGTGCCTGGGGAATCCAGGGGGCTAACTATGGCTACACCTTC | CAWGIQGANYGYTF
TRBJ2-5 | . | . | TRBV5-8 | TGTGCCAGCAGCTTGATGTGGGAGACCCAGTACTTC | CASSLMWETQYF
TRBJ2-1 | few | TRBD1 | TRBV2 | TGTGCCAGCAGGCTCGTAGGACAGGGGTACAATGAGCAGTTCTTC | CASRLVGQGYNEQFF
TRBJ1-1 | . | TRBD1 | TRBV5-1 | TGCGCCAGCAGCCCGGGACAGGTGAACACTGAAGCTTTCTTT | CASSPGQVNTEAFF
TRBJ1-1 | . | . | TRBV15 | TGTGCCACCAGCAGAGATCGGCCCCTTGTTGAAGCTTTCTTT | CATSRDRPLVEAFF
TRBJ2-3 | . | TRBD2 | TRBV7-2 | TGTGCCAGCAGCTCCAGAGCGGGAGTAGATACGCAGTATTTT | CASSSRAGVDTQYF
TRBJ2-1 | few | TRBD2 | TRBV18 | TGTGCCAGCTGGCCGGGACTAGCGGTGCTCAATGAGCAGTTCTTC | CASWPGLAVLNEQFF
TRBJ2-1 | . | TRBD2 | TRBV9 | TGTGCCAGCAGCGTAGAGACTCACACGGGACTAGCGGGAGTAGGTGAGCAGTTCTTC | CASSVETHTGLAGVGEQFF
TRBJ2-7 | . | TRBD2 | TRBV28 | TGTGCCAGCAGTGCCCACCGACTAGCGGGCCCCTACGAGCAGTACTTC | CASSAHRLAGPYEQYF
TRBJ1-1 | . | TRBD1 | TRBV14 | TGTGCCAGCAGCCGAGGGACAGGGGGCCTTGGAGGCACTGAAGCTTTCTTT | CASSRGTGGLGGTEAFF
TRBJ2-5 | . | TRBD2 | TRBV4-3 | TGCGCCAGCAGCCAAGATGTCGCGAGCGGGGGGAAAGAGACCCAGTACTTC | CASSQDVASGGKETQYF